The clone carrying this TCR beta chain appeared a single time. Its target is not known. CDR1 MRHNA and CDR2 SNTAGT come from the germline V gene. After removal of 0 bases from V and 3 bases from J, the junction contained 1 base not matched to a gene. The CDR3 covers 15 residues. The entry originates in a study of monozygotic twins with cystic fibrosis. Measured with immunoSEQ multiplex PCR; TCRdb has only the in-frame clones, and not every one. Among 13,000 or so clones listed, roughly nine tenths were seen once. Study-level points and caveats: V usage most resembled the co-twin in 13 of 16 pairs.

J is TRBJ2-1 and V is TRBV6-4, with TRBD2 identical over 8 bases. The sequenced material came from blood. The clonotype originates from a boy aged 5-17 years with cystic fibrosis. CDR3 DNA sequence: TGTGCCAGCAGTGACTCTAGCGGGGTCTACAATGAGCAGTTCTTC. Amino acid sequence: CASSDSSGVYNEQFF.